This T cell receptor (beta chain) derives from a study of regulatory T cells in long-lasting Graves disease. This clonotype has just a few counts. What it binds is unknown. Libraries of TCR beta came from iRepertoire HTBI primers plus Arm-PCR of CDR3 regions. From the multiplex PCR reads, TCRdb called clonotypes with MiXCR, one entry per CDR3 protein. The sample lists roughly 500,000 distinct CDR3 sequences, about 14% occurring once. Time point here: newly diagnosed GD, antithyroid drugs for less than 3 months. The TCR library was made from RNA that had been extracted from PBMCs in TRIzol. CDR3 size: 14 residues. Germline loops: CDR1 MNHEY, CDR2 SVGAGI. The ends lost 2 bases at V and 3 bases at J; junction bases unmatched: 1. General study findings and limits: Persistent patients had more shared public clonotypes (2,741) than new patients (around 950).

The sample also formed part of further work on T cells in Graves' hyperthyroidism and ophthalmopathy. That investigation notes: An initial round of RT-PCR targeting the TCR CDR3 relied on the HTBI primer set.

The TCR sequence derives from a woman aged 50 to 60 with Graves disease. The sequencing used peripheral blood mononuclear cells (PBMCs), collected at new diagnosis, from a patient treated with antithyroid drugs. V and J are TRBV6-5 and TRBJ2-7, with 10 bases lining up with TRBD1. The CDR3 spells CASSYGDRGYEQYF. In DNA form, the CDR3 reads TGTGCCAGCAGTTACGGGGACAGGGGCTACGAGCAGTACTTC.